The next 16 T cell receptor beta chains were all read from a single sample in a study of OX40 agonist ivuxolimab in advanced cancers. The assay was immunoSEQ multiplex PCR, and TCRdb's table has in-frame clones only and misses some. Seen here are approximately 40,000 clones, around 92% observed once, and the top ten hold 9.5%. The material sequenced was CD4+ or CD8+ T cells sorted from blood, taken in a trial of the OX40 agonist ivuxolimab. Source of these receptors: an adult with an advanced solid tumor such as melanoma, head and neck, liver or kidney cancer.

V and J are TRBV9 and TRBJ1-2; D perhaps matches TRBD1 (6 bases). Trimming removed 4 bases at V and 5 bases at J, with 15 bases between. The CDR3 runs 14 residues. Germline assignment: CDR1 SGDLS and CDR2 YYNGEE. CDR3 nucleotide sequence: TGTGCCAGCAGCCCCCCGGGGGCAAGTTATGGCTACACCTTC. Its translation is CASSPPGASYGYTF. The complete variable domain, with remaining parts taken from reference TRBV9 and TRBJ1-2, reads DSGVTQTPKHLITATGQRVTLRCSPRSGDLSVYWYQQSLDQGLQFLIQYYNGEERAKGNILERFSAQQFPDLHSELNLSSLELGDSALYFCASSPPGASYGYTFGSGTRLTVV.

The V and J genes are TRBV7-3 and TRBJ2-1; possibly TRBD2 for D (6 bases). The CDR3 is made up of 16 amino acids. Germline CDR1 and CDR2: SGHTA and FQGTGA. Trimming took 4 bases from V and 0 from J, leaving 13 bases between them. The CDR3 here is CASSSGTSGSYNEQFF. In DNA, the CDR3 is TGTGCCAGCAGCTCCGGGACTTCGGGCTCCTACAATGAGCAGTTCTTC.

The CDR3 nucleotides read TGCGCCAGCAGCCAGGTGGGGGGGCCTAGATCCTCACAAGAGACCCAGTACTTC. Its translation: CASSQVGGPRSSQETQYF. This sequence joins TRBV4-1 and TRBJ2-5; tentatively, D is TRBD2 (7 bases). Per the germline V gene, CDR1 is MGHRA and CDR2 is YSYEKL. The CDR3 runs to 18 residues. Trimming left V 3 bases short and J 2 bases short, with 22 bases between.

The chain carries TRBV30 and TRBJ2-1; no reliable D call. This CDR3 spans 13 amino acids. V was cut by 1 base and J by 8 bases, with 12 bases left in between. CDR1 is GTSNPN and CDR2 is SVGIG in the germline V gene (reference sequence). Here the CDR3 DNA reads TGTGCCTGGAGTGGGACGTCCTTTTATGAGCAGTTCTTC. Protein sequence: CAWSGTSFYEQFF.

This clone has a handful of counts. This chain links TRBV6-5 with TRBJ2-7; a weak D match, TRBD2 (5 bases). Germline V gene lookup returns CDR1 MNHEY and CDR2 SVGAGI. The CDR3 is 13 amino acids. V was pared by 6 bases and J by 7 bases, with 16 bases between. This CDR3 is CASSPGLLGEQYV. In DNA, the CDR3 is TGTGCCAGCAGCCCAGGACTCTTGGGGGAGCAGTACGTC.

V is TRBV6-5 and J is TRBJ2-7, with no clear D. The V and J ends lost 0 bases and 7 bases respectively, with 16 bases between them. There are 15 residues in the CDR3. Germline-derived CDR1 and CDR2 are MNHEY and SVGAGI. The CDR3 DNA reads TGTGCCAGCAGTTACTCAACAGCCGGACGTGGGGAGCAGTACTTC. This translates into CASSYSTAGRGEQYF.

This clone was observed a few times. This chain connects TRBV6-8 to TRBJ2-7; 10 bases map to TRBD1. The CDR3 loop spans 13 amino acids. V was clipped by 4 bases and J by 5 bases; unmatched bases: 2. Germline assignment: CDR1 MNHGY and CDR2 SAAAGT. CDR3 sequence (DNA): TGTGCCAGCAGTTCCGGGACAGGGGACGAGCAGTACGTC. The encoded protein is CASSSGTGDEQYV.

V gene TRBV21-1 combines with J gene TRBJ1-2; the table gives TRBD1 as D, unverified against the DNA. TRBV21-1 has pseudogene status. This CDR3 contains 15 residues. CDR3 amino acids: CASSKHRLANYGYTF. CDR3 coding DNA: TGTGCCAGCAGCAAACACAGGTTAGCTAACTATGGCTACACCTTC.

This clone was counted a single time. The chain is built from TRBV2 and TRBJ2-3; 11 positions match TRBD2. Germline V gives CDR1 SNHLY, CDR2 FYNNEI. The CDR3 has 18 amino acids. The J segment lost 1 base and the V segment lost 2 bases, leaving 8 bases of the junction unmatched. In DNA form, the CDR3 reads TGTGCCAGCAGTGAACTAGCGGGAGGAGGTTGGGGCACAGATACGCAGTATTTT. It is translated as CASSELAGGGWGTDTQYF.

The chain combines TRBV21-1 with TRBJ2-7; the table assigns TRBD1, which was not confirmed against the DNA. TRBV21-1 is labeled a pseudogene. The CDR3 has 13 residues. The CDR3 region is CASRRDRGHEQYV. CDR3 in DNA: TGTGCCAGCCGAAGGGACAGGGGGCACGAGCAGTACGTC.

The chain combines TRBV9 with TRBJ1-3; 9 positions agree with TRBD1. The CDR3 extends over 18 amino acids. Germline V gene lookup returns CDR1 SGDLS and CDR2 YYNGEE. J lost 2 bases, V lost 5 bases, and 14 bases had no gene match. The CDR3 sequence: CASSHPIRTGVTGNTIYF. CDR3 DNA: TGTGCCAGCAGTCATCCTATTAGGACAGGGGTGACTGGAAACACCATATATTTT.

The chain uses TRBV7-2 and TRBJ2-3, with TRBD2 as a possible D gene (6 bases). The germline V and J ends were trimmed by 1 base and 5 bases, with 10 bases remaining between them. CDR3 length: 14 residues. Germline V gene lookup returns CDR1 SGHTA and CDR2 FQGNSA. The CDR3 sequence is CASSLVGRGDTQYF. The CDR3 bases are TGTGCCAGCAGCTTAGTCGGGAGAGGAGATACGCAGTATTTT.

The V gene is TRBV7-8, the J gene TRBJ1-5; D perhaps matches TRBD1 (5 bases). The germline gives CDR1 SGHVS, CDR2 FQNEAQ. The CDR3 is 16 residues long. The V and J ends lost 3 bases and 7 bases respectively, with 19 bases between them. The CDR3 nucleotides are TGTGCCAGCAGCTTTTCTTACTCGGCGGGGGAACAGCCCCAGCATTTT. Protein product: CASSFSYSAGEQPQHF.

V and J are TRBV12-5 and TRBJ1-1; D might be TRBD1 (5 bases). The germline CDR1 and CDR2 sequences are LGHNT and FRNRAP. This CDR3 contains 15 residues. Trimming cost V 2 bases and J 7 bases, with 17 bases left between them. For the CDR3, the DNA is TGTGCTAGTGGTTTGTCCCGGGAACCAGGGAGTGAAGCTTTCTTT. Protein product: CASGLSREPGSEAFF.

CDR3 coding DNA: TGCGCCAGCAGCTTCCGACAAATCCATAATTCACCCCTCCACTTT. Translating gives CASSFRQIHNSPLHF. V is TRBV4-1 and J is TRBJ1-6; D call uncertain. There are 15 residues in the CDR3. CDR1 and CDR2 (germline): MGHRA, YSYEKL. V was trimmed by 5 bases and J by 5 bases, leaving 13 bases between them.

The rearrangement uses TRBV27 and TRBJ1-3; possible D gene TRBD1, 6 bases. This CDR3 comprises 16 residues. V lost 2 bases to trimming and J lost 4 bases, with 15 bases between them. Germline CDR1 MNHEY, CDR2 SMNVEV (reference sequence). The CDR3 DNA reads TGTGCCAGCAGTTTACGGTTAGGGGGTGCAGGAAACACCATATATTTT. This codes for CASSLRLGGAGNTIYF.